This T cell receptor (beta chain) came from a study of CD8+ T cells in alopecia areata. Background on the study: Treatment comprised oral tofacitinib, 5 to 10 mg twice daily, in treated patients. Dosing spanned 6 to 18 months on tofacitinib, then 6 months off drug.

Overall study findings and caveats: Scalp clonality and expanded CD8+ clones among the top 100 were significantly decreased by tofacitinib. Many expanded lesional clones stayed in scalp and blood while on tofacitinib.

V lost 7 bases to trimming and J lost 6 bases, with 12 bases between them. CDR3 length: 13 amino acids. CDR1 and CDR2 from the germline V gene are MNHEY and SVGAGI. Comment on this clone: Antigen specificity is unknown.

Treatment of the sample: oral pan-JAK inhibitor, 5-10 mg twice daily. Extraction of RNA preceded its reverse transcription into cDNA, which served as the sequencing template. Assay used: immunoSEQ multiplex PCR; TCRdb lists only in-frame clones, some missing. The sample has approximately 160,000 clones, less than 70% seen once. The chain employs TRBV6-5 and TRBJ2-2; D possibly corresponds to TRBD1 (6 bases). This specimen consisted of CD4+ T cells sorted from blood, obtained at week 24, from a patient treated with tofacitinib. The TCR sequence derives from a human donor with alopecia areata. CDR3 residues: CASNQGMAGELFF. CDR3 sequence (DNA): TGTGCCAGCAACCAGGGGATGGCCGGGGAGCTGTTTTTT.